This T cell receptor (beta chain) was sequenced during a study of blood T cell repertoires in COVID-19. V lost 0 bases and J lost 9, with 7 bases in between. Germline assignment: CDR1 SGHDT and CDR2 YYEEEE. This CDR3 contains 12 residues. Repertoires were generated with immunoSEQ multiplex PCR, while TCRdb's copy carries only in-frame clones and drops some. The data contain around 300,000 clones, roughly 90% of them singletons. The chain carries TRBV5-6 and TRBJ2-1; tentative D call: TRBD1 (5 bases). The sequence derives from a woman aged 25-40 years who had recovered from COVID-19. The sequencing input was PBMCs or T cells enriched from blood (not recorded which). The CDR3: CASSLDRGEQFF. CDR3 coding DNA: TGTGCCAGCAGCTTGGATAGGGGTGAGCAGTTCTTC.